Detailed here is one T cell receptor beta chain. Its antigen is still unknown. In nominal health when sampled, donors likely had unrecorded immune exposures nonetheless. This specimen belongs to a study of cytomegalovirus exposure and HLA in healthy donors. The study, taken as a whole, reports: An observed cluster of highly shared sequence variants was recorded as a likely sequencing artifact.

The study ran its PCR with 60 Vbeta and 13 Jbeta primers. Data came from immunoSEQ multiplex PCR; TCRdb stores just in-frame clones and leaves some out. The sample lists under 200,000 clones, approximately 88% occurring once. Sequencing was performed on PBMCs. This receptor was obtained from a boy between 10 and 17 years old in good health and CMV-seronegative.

The CDR3 reads CASAQGSTEAFF. The CDR3 coding sequence is TGTGCCAGCGCCCAGGGGAGCACTGAAGCTTTCTTT. The J gene is TRBJ1-1, the V gene TRBV7-9; D may be TRBD1 (6 bases). Trimming shortened V by 8 bases and J by 4 bases, and 11 bases separated the two germline ends. From germline, CDR1 is SEHNR and CDR2 FQNEAQ (reference sequence). The CDR3 is 12 residues long.